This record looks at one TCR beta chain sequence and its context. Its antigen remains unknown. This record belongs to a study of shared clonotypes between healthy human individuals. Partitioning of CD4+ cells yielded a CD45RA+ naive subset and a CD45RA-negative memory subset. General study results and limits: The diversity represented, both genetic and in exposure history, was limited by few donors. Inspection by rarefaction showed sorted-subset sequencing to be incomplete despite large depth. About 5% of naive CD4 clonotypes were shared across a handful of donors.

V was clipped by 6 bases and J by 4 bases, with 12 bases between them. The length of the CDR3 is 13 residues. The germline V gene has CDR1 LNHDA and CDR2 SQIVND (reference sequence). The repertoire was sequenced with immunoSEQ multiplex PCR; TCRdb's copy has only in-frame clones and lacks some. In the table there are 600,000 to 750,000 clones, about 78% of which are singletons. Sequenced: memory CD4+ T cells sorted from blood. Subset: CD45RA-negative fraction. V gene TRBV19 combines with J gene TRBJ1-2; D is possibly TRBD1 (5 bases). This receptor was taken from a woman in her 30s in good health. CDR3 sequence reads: CASSPQGSYGYTF. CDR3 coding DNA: TGTGCCAGTAGCCCCCAGGGATCCTATGGCTACACCTTC.